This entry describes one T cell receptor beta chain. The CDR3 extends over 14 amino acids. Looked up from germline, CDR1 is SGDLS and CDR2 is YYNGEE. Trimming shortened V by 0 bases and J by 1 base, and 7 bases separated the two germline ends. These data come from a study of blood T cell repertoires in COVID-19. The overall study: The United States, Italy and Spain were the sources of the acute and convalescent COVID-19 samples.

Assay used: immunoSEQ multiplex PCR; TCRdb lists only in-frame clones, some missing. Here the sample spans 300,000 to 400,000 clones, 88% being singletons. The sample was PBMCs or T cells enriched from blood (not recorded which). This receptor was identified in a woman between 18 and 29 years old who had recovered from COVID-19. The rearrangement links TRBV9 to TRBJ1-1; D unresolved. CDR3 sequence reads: CASSVARKNTEAFF. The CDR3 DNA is TGTGCCAGCAGCGTAGCCAGAAAGAACACTGAAGCTTTCTTT. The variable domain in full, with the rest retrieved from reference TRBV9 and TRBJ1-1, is DSGVTQTPKHLITATGQRVTLRCSPRSGDLSVYWYQQSLDQGLQFLIQYYNGEERAKGNILERFSAQQFPDLHSELNLSSLELGDSALYFCASSVARKNTEAFFGQGTRLTVV.